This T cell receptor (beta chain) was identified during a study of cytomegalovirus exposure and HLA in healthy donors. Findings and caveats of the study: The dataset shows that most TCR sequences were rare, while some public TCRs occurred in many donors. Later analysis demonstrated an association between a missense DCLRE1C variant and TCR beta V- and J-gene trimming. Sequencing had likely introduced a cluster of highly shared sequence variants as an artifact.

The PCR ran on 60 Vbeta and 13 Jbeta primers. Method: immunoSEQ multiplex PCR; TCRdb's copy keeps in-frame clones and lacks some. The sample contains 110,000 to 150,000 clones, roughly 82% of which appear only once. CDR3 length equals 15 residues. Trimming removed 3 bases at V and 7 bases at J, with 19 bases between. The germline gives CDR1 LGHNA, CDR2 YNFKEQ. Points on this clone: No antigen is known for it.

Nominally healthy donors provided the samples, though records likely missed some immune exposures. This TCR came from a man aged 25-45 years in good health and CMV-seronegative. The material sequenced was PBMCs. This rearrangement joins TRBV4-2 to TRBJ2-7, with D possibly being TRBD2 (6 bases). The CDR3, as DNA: TGTGCCAGCAGCCAGGGGACTCAGGGTTTCTCGGAGCAGTACTTC. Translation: CASSQGTQGFSEQYF.